This T cell receptor beta chain was recovered during a study of cytomegalovirus exposure and HLA in healthy donors. Study observations and caveats: The study found most TCR sequences rare, yet found some public TCRs in many donors. The analysis excluded some indistinguishable V segments, including TRBV6-2 and TRBV6-3.

This clone was recorded only once. Its antigen is still unknown. Researchers ran the PCR with 60 Vbeta and 13 Jbeta primers. The data were produced by immunoSEQ multiplex PCR, yet TCRdb's version contains in-frame clones alone and is incomplete. The sample holds about 110,000 clones, about two thirds seen once. Germline CDR1 SGHNT, CDR2 YENEEA. V gave up 5 bases and J gave up 1 base; unmatched junction bases: 7. This CDR3 has 16 residues. The V call is TRBV11-3, the J call TRBJ2-4, with 8 bases identical to TRBD1. Material for sequencing was PBMCs. The receptor was isolated from an older woman in good health and CMV-seropositive. CDR3 amino acids: CASSPRGRPAKNIQYF. CDR3 coding DNA: TGTGCCAGCAGCCCCAGGGGGCGCCCGGCCAAAAACATTCAGTACTTC. The full variable domain, its missing parts supplied by reference TRBV11-3 and TRBJ2-4, is EAGVVQSPRYKIIEKKQPVAFWCNPISGHNTLYWYLQNLGQGPELLIRYENEEAVDDSQLPKDRFSAERLKGVDSTLKIQPAELGDSAVYLCASSPRGRPAKNIQYFGAGTRLSVL.